The 5 T cell receptor beta chains presented below share a single source sample, sequenced in a study of OX40 agonist ivuxolimab in advanced cancers. TCRdb keeps only in-frame clones here, not all; method: immunoSEQ multiplex PCR. The data hold approximately 82,000 clones, with approximately 84% observed a single time. The sample was CD4+ or CD8+ T cells sorted from blood, taken in a trial of the OX40 agonist ivuxolimab. These receptors came from an adult with an advanced solid tumor such as melanoma, head and neck, liver or kidney cancer.

The V gene is TRBV4-3, the J gene TRBJ1-3; 8 bases agree with TRBD1. V lost 3 bases to trimming and J lost 1 base; unmatched junction nucleotides: 11. Germline assignment: CDR1 LGHNA and CDR2 YSLEER. The CDR3 covers 18 residues. The CDR3 DNA is TGCGCCAGCAGCCATCGGGACAGGCCCAGGGGTTCTGGAAACACCATATATTTT. Amino acid sequence: CASSHRDRPRGSGNTIYF.

As to this clone: This sample also contains other DNA sequences that code for the same CDR3. J is TRBJ1-5 and V is TRBV18; 7 bases align to TRBD1. CDR1 KGHSH and CDR2 LQKENI come from the germline V gene. CDR3 size: 13 residues. V trimming: 3 bases; J trimming: 4 bases; junction bases outside the gene matches: 0. CDR3 DNA sequence: TGTGCCAGCTCACCGGACAGGAATCAGCCCCAGCATTTT. It is translated as CASSPDRNQPQHF.

J is TRBJ1-1 and V is TRBV6-6; tentatively, D is TRBD1 (5 bases). Per the germline V gene, CDR1 is MNHNY and CDR2 is SVGAGI (reference sequence). V lost 0 bases and J 0 bases, leaving 11 bases between the germline ends. This CDR3 contains 16 residues. The CDR3 sequence is CASSYSEAGLNTEAFF. Here the CDR3 DNA reads TGTGCCAGCAGTTACTCGGAGGCAGGGCTGAACACTGAAGCTTTCTTT.

The chain recombines TRBV7-9 with TRBJ2-3; D call uncertain. This CDR3 has 11 amino acids. Germline assignment: CDR1 SEHNR and CDR2 FQNEAQ (reference sequence). The V end lost 1 base, the J end lost 7 bases, and 3 bases lay between the germline ends. CDR3 in DNA: TGTGCCAGCAGCTTAGGATATACGCAGTATTTT. This gives the protein CASSLGYTQYF.

The V gene is TRBV5-1, the J gene TRBJ1-3; TRBD1 is a possible D gene (5 bases). Germline V lookup: CDR1 SGHRS, CDR2 YFSETQ. The CDR3 contains 15 residues. V lost 0 bases, J lost 2 bases, and 9 bases lay in between. DNA for the CDR3: TGCGCCAGCAGCTTGGGAGGGACTCCTGGAAACACCATATATTTT. Its translation: CASSLGGTPGNTIYF.